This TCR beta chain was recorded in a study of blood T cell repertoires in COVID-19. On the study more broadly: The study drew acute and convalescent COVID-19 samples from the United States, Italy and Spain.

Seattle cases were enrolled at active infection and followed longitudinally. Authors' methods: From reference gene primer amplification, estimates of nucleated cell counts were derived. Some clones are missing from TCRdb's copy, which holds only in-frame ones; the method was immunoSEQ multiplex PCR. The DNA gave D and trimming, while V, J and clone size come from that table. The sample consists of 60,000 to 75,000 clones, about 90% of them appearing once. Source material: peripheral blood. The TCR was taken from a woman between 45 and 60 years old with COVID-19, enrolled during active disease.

CDR3 sequence (DNA): TGTGCCAGCAGTTACTCGAGAGGGCGGGAAAAACTGTTTTTT. Protein sequence: CASSYSRGREKLFF. This chain links TRBV6-5 with TRBJ1-4; D is unclear. This CDR3 has 14 amino acids. Per the germline V gene, CDR1 is MNHEY and CDR2 is SVGAGI. Trimming pared 0 bases from V and 8 bases from J, leaving 10 bases between.